Listed below are T cell receptor beta chains from one sample, sequenced in a study of Ad26.COV2.S vaccination and SARS-CoV-2 variants. The repertoire was sequenced with immunoSEQ multiplex PCR; TCRdb's copy has only in-frame clones and lacks some. The data contain 350,000 to 500,000 clones, 89% of them singletons. This specimen was peripheral blood, taken in a trial of Ad26.COV2.S vaccine versus placebo. These receptors were collected from a person between 18 and 59 years old who received the Ad26.COV2.S COVID-19 vaccine or a placebo. The CDR3 runs from the conserved cysteine through the conserved F or W. Fields, in order: V gene, clone size, J gene, D gene, CDR3 DNA, CDR3 protein. D genes are given only for firm matches. Some rows mark clone size as missing; the rest say once, few, many or name a class of expanded clone.

>TRBV11-2|.|TRBJ2-3|.
TGTGCCAGCAGCTTTACCAGCGGCACAGATACGCAGTATTTT
CASSFTSGTDTQYF
>TRBV4-2|.|TRBJ2-1|TRBD2
TGTGCCAGCAGCCTGGGACTAGCGGGAGGGCTAAATGAGCAGTTCTTC
CASSLGLAGGLNEQFF
>TRBV4-1|few|TRBJ1-6|TRBD1
TGCGCCAGCAGCCTCAGACAGGGCTTAGGCTCCTATAATTCACCCCTCCACTTT
CASSLRQGLGSYNSPLHF
>TRBV2|.|TRBJ2-1|TRBD2
TGTGCCAGCAGTATAGGACTAGCGGGATTTAATGAGCAGTTCTTC
CASSIGLAGFNEQFF
>TRBV2|.|TRBJ2-5|.
TGTGCCAGCAGTGAACGATGGGGAGAGACCCAGTACTTC
CASSERWGETQYF
>TRBV6-5|once|TRBJ1-4|.
TGTGCCAGCAGCCCCCGCAGTGAAAAACTGTTTTTT
CASSPRSEKLFF
>TRBV29-1|.|TRBJ2-3|.
TGCAGCGTTCGTGGTTGGGCTAGAGATGGAGATACGCAGTATTTT
CSVRGWARDGDTQYF
>TRBV18|few|TRBJ1-4|.
TGTGCCAGCTCACCCCCGGCGGGCTCTAGAACTAATGAAAAACTGTTTTTT
CASSPPAGSRTNEKLFF
>TRBV5-4|.|TRBJ2-3|.
TGTGCCAGCAGGCTGAACTCCTCCCATACGCAGTATTTT
CASRLNSSHTQYF
>TRBV2|.|TRBJ2-6|.
TGTGCCAGCAGGGACTCGGGGAGGGGGAGCTCTGGGGCCAACGTCCTGACTTTC
CASRDSGRGSSGANVLTF
>TRBV12-3/TRBV12-4|.|TRBJ2-5|.
TGTGCCAGCAGTTTAAATGGGGAGGAGACCCAGTACTTC
CASSLNGEETQYF
>TRBV28|few|TRBJ1-5|.
TGTGCCAGCCAATCTGGGAGTAGGGGCAATCAGCCCCAGCATTTT
CASQSGSRGNQPQHF
>TRBV27|.|TRBJ1-1|TRBD1
TGTGCCAGCCAACCCTGGACAGGTATGAACACTGAAGCTTTCTTT
CASQPWTGMNTEAFF
>TRBV11-2|.|TRBJ1-5|.
TGTGCCAGCAGCTTTCAGGGACAGCCCCAGCATTTT
CASSFQGQPQHF
>TRBV7-6|.|TRBJ1-2|.
TGTGCCAGCAGCTTAGGGGGCCCAGGGGCGATCTATGGCTACACCTTC
CASSLGGPGAIYGYTF
>TRBV5-1|.|TRBJ2-7|TRBD2
TGCGCCAGCAGCTTGGCCACGAGGAGCGGGGAGTACGAGCAGTACTTC
CASSLATRSGEYEQYF
>TRBV15|.|TRBJ2-5|.
TGTGCCACCAGCCTGGGGGAGTGGGAGACCCAGTACTTC
CATSLGEWETQYF
>TRBV15|.|TRBJ2-5|TRBD2
TGTGCCACCAGCAGGATTTTAAAGGCTAGCGGACAAGAGACCCAGTACTTC
CATSRILKASGQETQYF
>TRBV7-7|.|TRBJ2-1|TRBD2
TGTGCTAGCAGCCCCGGGACTAGCGGATACAATGAGCAGTTCTTC
CASSPGTSGYNEQFF
>TRBV18|once|TRBJ2-7|TRBD1
TGTGCCAGCTCAGTGACAGGGAAGGACTACGAGCAGTACTTC
CASSVTGKDYEQYF
>TRBV7-3|.|TRBJ2-3|.
TGTGCCAGCAGCTTATACACAGATACGCAGTATTTT
CASSLYTDTQYF
>TRBV6-6|.|TRBJ1-4|TRBD1
TGTGCCAGCAGTCCGACAGGGACTAATGAAAAACTGTTTTTT
CASSPTGTNEKLFF
>TRBV19|.|TRBJ1-5|.
TGTGCCAGTAGTAGGGCAGCAATCTTGGGCAATCAGCCCCAGCATTTT
CASSRAAILGNQPQHF
>TRBV23-1|once|TRBJ2-7|.
TGCGCCAGCAGTCAATCGAGTGGCTCCTACGAGCAGTACTTC
CASSQSSGSYEQYF
>TRBV3-1/TRBV3-2|.|TRBJ2-2|.
TGTGCCAGCAGCCAAGGCGCTAGCACCGGGGAGCTGTTTTTT
CASSQGASTGELFF
>TRBV29-1|.|TRBJ2-3|.
TGCAGCGTCCTCCAGGGAGGTGGGGATACGCAGTATTTT
CSVLQGGGDTQYF
>TRBV3-1/TRBV3-2|.|TRBJ1-6|.
TGTGCCAGCAGCCAAGGGCCGGATTCACCCCTCCACTTT
CASSQGPDSPLHF
>TRBV5-1|.|TRBJ2-2|.
TGCGCCAGCAGCTTGGAGGCCAGGGGCACCGGGGAGCTGTTTTTT
CASSLEARGTGELFF
>TRBV6-5|.|TRBJ2-5|.
TGTGCCAGCAGTTACATTTTCGGATCGGGAGAGACCCAGTACTTC
CASSYIFGSGETQYF
>TRBV2|.|TRBJ1-1|TRBD1
TGTGCCAGCACCTCGGACAGGGTTGAGTACACTGAAGCTTTCTTT
CASTSDRVEYTEAFF
>TRBV27|.|TRBJ1-4|.
TGTGCCAGCAGCACAGGTTTTAGTGAAAAACTGTTTTTT
CASSTGFSEKLFF
>TRBV4-3|.|TRBJ2-6|.
TGCGCCAGCAGCCAAAGAGTAACTGGGGCCAACGTCCTGACTTTC
CASSQRVTGANVLTF
>TRBV5-6|once|TRBJ2-1|.
TGTGCCAGCAGCTTGTATATTGGGGTTTACAATGAGCAGTTCTTC
CASSLYIGVYNEQFF
>TRBV5-1|.|TRBJ2-3|.
TGCGCCAGCAGCTTGTATGGGGCAGGGACAGATACGCAGTATTTT
CASSLYGAGTDTQYF
>TRBV7-2|few|TRBJ1-1|.
TGTGCCAGCAACCATTACTTAGCTACTGAAGCTTTCTTT
CASNHYLATEAFF
>TRBV6-5|.|TRBJ1-2|.
TGTGCCAGCATGGGGGGCAGGGCCTATGGCTACACCTTC
CASMGGRAYGYTF
>TRBV4-3|.|TRBJ1-2|TRBD1
TGCGCCAGCAGCCAAGAAGGACAGGGCGACTATGGCTACACCTTC
CASSQEGQGDYGYTF
>TRBV6-2/TRBV6-3|.|TRBJ2-5|.
TGTGCCAGCAGTAAGACTAGAAAGCAAGAGACCCAGTACTTC
CASSKTRKQETQYF